One and the same sample provided the 32 T cell receptor beta chains below, sequenced in a study of CD8 T cells in Susac syndrome. cDNA came from about 0.51 to 1 ug RNA primed by random hexamers. TCRdb independently ran MiXCR on the immunoSEQ multiplex PCR reads; one entry per CDR3 protein. The repertoire includes some 190,000 distinct CDR3 sequences, around 93% of them detected once, and 0.1% sits in the top ten. Sequences were obtained from CD4+ T cells from PBMCs. These receptors came from a human donor in good health.

The rearrangement links TRBV5-1 to TRBJ1-2, with D hard to call. CDR3 length: 18 residues. V lost 5 bases to trimming and J lost 3 bases, with 26 bases between them. Germline values: CDR1 SGHRS, CDR2 YFSETQ. The CDR3 DNA reads as TGCGCCAGCAGTGGATGGGGAGCAGGCCGTAAAGCAGACTATGGCTACACCTTC. Protein product: CASSGWGAGRKADYGYTF.

The V gene is TRBV10-3, the J gene TRBJ2-1; TRBD2 aligns across 10 bases. In germline, CDR1 is ENHRY, CDR2 SYGVKD. V dropped 0 bases and J dropped 7; count of bases not matched to a gene: 3. The CDR3 length is 15 residues. The CDR3 here is CAISESLAGVNEQFF. DNA of the CDR3: TGTGCCATCAGTGAGTCTCTAGCGGGGGTTAATGAGCAGTTCTTC.

This rearrangement joins TRBV2 to TRBJ1-1, with TRBD1 matching 8 bases. This CDR3 is built from 15 residues. Germline V gene lookup returns CDR1 SNHLY and CDR2 FYNNEI. The trim removed 6 bases at V and 4 bases at J, leaving 10 bases unmatched. The CDR3 region has the DNA TGTGCCAGCAGACTTAAAACAGGGGGGATCACTGAAGCTTTCTTT. The encoded protein is CASRLKTGGITEAFF.

The gene calls are TRBV19 and TRBJ2-3; the D is unclear. The germline V gene has CDR1 LNHDA and CDR2 SQIVND (reference sequence). The germline V and J ends were trimmed by 3 bases and 2 bases, with 9 bases remaining between them. This CDR3 contains 14 residues. The CDR3 DNA is TGTGCCAGTAGTATTGGCAGATCCACAGATACGCAGTATTTT. The encoded protein is CASSIGRSTDTQYF.

The CDR3 protein is CASKVDSTDTQYF. The CDR3 DNA reads TGTGCCAGCAAAGTGGACAGCACAGATACGCAGTATTTT. This chain links TRBV12-3 or TRBV12-4 with TRBJ2-3; D is unresolved. V lost 7 bases and J 0 bases, leaving 8 bases between the germline ends. The CDR3 runs to 13 residues.

The chain has TRBV5-1 and TRBJ1-2; TRBD1 aligns across 9 bases. The trim removed 4 bases at V and 4 bases at J, leaving 11 bases unmatched. This CDR3 has 16 amino acids. CDR1 is SGHRS, CDR2 YFSETQ, per germline. The CDR3 here is CASSTGTGLNSYGYTF. DNA for the CDR3: TGCGCCAGCAGCACTGGGACAGGGCTTAATTCCTATGGCTACACCTTC.

The chain joins TRBV7-2 to TRBJ2-5; TRBD2 is a possible D gene (7 bases). V lost 6 bases to trimming and J lost 13 bases, with 30 bases between them. The germline gives CDR1 SGHTA, CDR2 FQGNSA. This CDR3 comprises 16 residues. CDR3 DNA sequence: TGTGCCAGCAGTCTCCAAGGGGGACTACATATCCAGGGAGTGTACTTC. Translation: CASSLQGGLHIQGVYF.

The chain recombines TRBV28 with TRBJ1-5; D gene ambiguous. The germline CDR1 and CDR2 sequences are MDHEN and SYDVKM. This CDR3 region has 15 residues. The ends were cut back, 3 bases at V and 7 bases at J, with 16 bases in the middle. CDR3 DNA: TGTGCCAGCAGTTTGTCCACCCGGGGAGAACAGCCCCAGCATTTT. Translating it yields CASSLSTRGEQPQHF. The full variable domain, in which reference TRBV28 and TRBJ1-5 provide the parts outside the CDR3, is DVKVTQSSRYLVKRTGEKVFLECVQDMDHENMFWYRQDPGLGLRLIYFSYDVKMKEKGDIPEGYSVSREKKERFSLILESASTNQTSMYLCASSLSTRGEQPQHFGDGTRLSIL.

The chain couples TRBV9 to TRBJ1-2; TRBD1 might be the D (5 bases). Trimming removed 0 bases at V and 7 bases at J, with 13 bases between. Per germline, CDR1 SGDLS and CDR2 YYNGEE. The CDR3 totals 14 residues. The CDR3 sequence: CASSVGGRQSGYTF. For the CDR3, the DNA is TGTGCCAGCAGCGTAGGCGGGCGACAGAGTGGCTACACCTTC.

The CDR3 loop is CAISEPRGAYNEQFF. The CDR3 DNA follows: TGTGCCATCAGTGAGCCGCGGGGGGCTTACAATGAGCAGTTCTTC. The chain is built from TRBV10-3 and TRBJ2-1; the match to TRBD2 covers 8 bases. Trimming took 2 bases from V and 4 from J; bases not matched to a gene: 4. Germline V gene sequence: CDR1 ENHRY, CDR2 SYGVKD. This CDR3 is built from 15 residues.

This clonotype has a single count. This chain uses TRBV2 with TRBJ1-2, with 12 positions matching TRBD1. The CDR3 is 15 residues long. V shed 6 bases, J shed 7 bases, and the junction held 9 bases outside the gene matches. The germline V gene encodes CDR1 SNHLY and CDR2 FYNNEI. The CDR3: CASRSPGQGAVGYTF. In DNA, the CDR3 is TGTGCCAGCAGGTCGCCGGGACAGGGGGCAGTTGGCTACACCTTC.

The V call is TRBV19, the J call TRBJ1-1, with no clear D. This CDR3 contains 13 residues. V lost 7 bases to trimming and J lost 1 base, with 10 bases between them. Germline lookup yields CDR1 LNHDA and CDR2 SQIVND (reference sequence). The CDR3 spells CASKISENTEAFF. The CDR3, as DNA: TGTGCCAGTAAGATCAGCGAGAACACTGAAGCTTTCTTT.

The rearrangement joins TRBV9 to TRBJ2-6; D gene uncertain. The CDR3 has 15 amino acids. V was cut by 1 base and J by 3 bases, with 8 bases left in between. CDR1 and CDR2 (germline): SGDLS, YYNGEE. This CDR3 reads CASSVTGVGANVLTF. The CDR3 bases are TGTGCCAGCAGCGTAACTGGGGTTGGGGCCAACGTCCTGACTTTC.

This rearrangement joins TRBV6-6 to TRBJ2-1, with D unresolved. V lost 5 bases, J lost 4 bases, and 6 bases lay in between. The CDR3 length is 12 residues. Germline V gene lookup returns CDR1 MNHNY and CDR2 SVGAGI (reference sequence). CDR3 bases: TGTGCCAGCAGTCGACCTTACAATGAGCAGTTCTTC. Amino acid sequence: CASSRPYNEQFF.

This sequence joins TRBV6-5 and TRBJ1-1, with D possibly being TRBD1 (6 bases). This CDR3 region has 15 residues. Trimming left V 1 base short and J 4 bases short, with 13 bases between. Germline V CDR1 and CDR2: MNHEY, SVGAGI. CDR3 protein: CASSYYREWSTEAFF. The CDR3 region has the DNA TGTGCCAGCAGTTACTACAGGGAATGGAGCACTGAAGCTTTCTTT.

J is TRBJ1-6 and V is TRBV5-1; 11 bases match TRBD1. Germline CDR1 is SGHRS and CDR2 is YFSETQ. J lost 10 bases, V lost 2 bases, and 5 bases had no gene match. CDR3 size: 15 residues. This CDR3 reads CASSLGQGAGSPLHF. In nucleotides, the CDR3 is TGCGCCAGCAGCTTAGGACAGGGGGCGGGATCACCCCTCCACTTT.

The chain carries TRBV19 and TRBJ1-1; unclear D gene. This CDR3 is built from 13 residues. V was cut by 7 bases and J by 4 bases, with 13 bases left in between. Germline-derived CDR1 and CDR2 are LNHDA and SQIVND (reference sequence). The CDR3 DNA follows: TGTGCCAGTACGTCAGGCTGGGGCACTGAAGCTTTCTTT. Translation: CASTSGWGTEAFF.

The chain couples TRBV12-3 or TRBV12-4 to TRBJ1-4, with D unclear. CDR3 length equals 11 residues. V was pared by 2 bases and J by 6 bases, with 1 base between. The CDR3 reads CASSLHEKLFF. CDR3 bases: TGTGCCAGCAGTTTACATGAAAAACTGTTTTTT.

The chain couples TRBV20-1 to TRBJ2-5; 7 positions agree with TRBD2. There are 14 residues in the CDR3. Trimming cost V 3 bases and J 1 base; bases outside gene matches: 5. The germline V gene has CDR1 DFQATT and CDR2 SNEGSKA (reference sequence). The CDR3 protein is CSASRGDSQETQYF. The DNA for the CDR3 is TGCAGTGCTAGTCGGGGGGACTCCCAAGAGACCCAGTACTTC.

The chain carries TRBV27 and TRBJ1-2; maybe TRBD1 (6 bases). CDR3 length: 16 residues. Germline V gene data show CDR1 as MNHEY and CDR2 as SMNVEV (reference sequence). V dropped 5 bases and J dropped 3 bases, with 19 bases sitting between them. CDR3 loop: CASSQGSGGRHYGYTF. The CDR3 DNA reads as TGTGCCAGCAGTCAAGGTTCCGGGGGGCGCCACTATGGCTACACCTTC.

The CDR3 sequence is CSARVPRSSYEQYF. CDR3 nucleotide sequence: TGCAGTGCTAGGGTCCCCAGGAGCTCCTACGAGCAGTACTTC. The V call is TRBV20-1, the J call TRBJ2-7; D not resolved. CDR1 is DFQATT, CDR2 SNEGSKA, per germline (reference sequence). Trimming took off 3 bases at V and 0 bases at J, with 12 bases between the two ends. The CDR3 extends over 14 amino acids.

This chain connects TRBV5-1 to TRBJ1-1; D is unresolved. With 4 bases removed from V and 12 bases from J, the gap between germline ends came to 16 bases. The CDR3 sequence is 12 residues long. Germline V gives CDR1 SGHRS, CDR2 YFSETQ. The CDR3 loop reads CASSPGGEGPFF. DNA for the CDR3: TGCGCCAGCAGCCCGGGTGGGGAAGGGCCTTTCTTT.

The J gene is TRBJ2-3, the V gene TRBV6-4, with D possibly matching TRBD2 (5 bases). V lost 0 bases, J lost 1 base, and 11 bases lay in between. The germline V gene encodes CDR1 MRHNA and CDR2 SNTAGT. This CDR3 contains 16 residues. Here the CDR3 reads CASSDSRGIGTDTQYF. The CDR3 region has the DNA TGTGCCAGCAGTGACTCGAGAGGGATTGGCACAGATACGCAGTATTTT.

The V gene is TRBV29-1, the J gene TRBJ2-7, with 7 nucleotides matching TRBD1. The CDR3 loop spans 11 amino acids. Germline values: CDR1 SQVTM, CDR2 ANQGSEA. With 4 bases clipped from V and 5 bases from J, the junction kept 2 bases outside the gene matches. CDR3 DNA: TGCAGCGTTGGACAGGGAGACGAGCAGTACTTC. Its protein product is CSVGQGDEQYF.

The chain couples TRBV20-1 to TRBJ2-7; TRBD1 aligns across 10 bases. With 5 bases clipped from V and 3 bases from J, the junction kept 4 bases outside the gene matches. This CDR3 has 13 residues. Germline CDR1 reads DFQATT; CDR2 reads SNEGSKA (reference sequence). CDR3 in DNA: TGCAGTGCTCCCGGACAGGGGGGCTACGAGCAGTACTTC. It encodes CSAPGQGGYEQYF.

V is TRBV6-4 and J is TRBJ2-7; D unresolved. V lost 0 bases and J 7 bases, leaving 7 bases between the germline ends. The CDR3 runs to 12 residues. CDR1 is MRHNA, CDR2 SNTAGT, per germline. This CDR3 reads CASSDSIWEQYV. DNA of the CDR3: TGTGCCAGCAGTGACTCGATCTGGGAGCAGTACGTC.

The gene calls are TRBV27 and TRBJ2-4, with TRBD2 identical over 8 bases. CDR3 size: 16 residues. Germline V lookup: CDR1 MNHEY, CDR2 SMNVEV (reference sequence). With 7 bases clipped from V and 1 base from J, the junction kept 9 bases outside the gene matches. The CDR3 region is CASTPGGLGAKNIQYF. CDR3 coding DNA: TGTGCCAGCACCCCGGGGGGGCTCGGCGCCAAAAACATTCAGTACTTC.

This clonotype was found a few times. The chain is built from TRBV3-1 and TRBJ2-7; 9 bases map to TRBD2. V gave up 1 base and J gave up 5 bases; unmatched junction bases: 3. CDR3 length: 14 residues. Germline V CDR1 and CDR2: LGHDT, YNNKEL (reference sequence). CDR3 sequence reads: CASSQVLAGDEQYF. In nucleotides, the CDR3 is TGTGCCAGCAGCCAAGTGTTAGCGGGGGACGAGCAGTACTTC.

This clonotype has just one count. V gene TRBV5-1 combines with J gene TRBJ1-3; tentative D call: TRBD1 (5 bases). The ends were cut back, 2 bases at V and 3 bases at J, with 9 bases in the middle. This CDR3 is 14 amino acids long. Germline lookup yields CDR1 SGHRS and CDR2 YFSETQ. The CDR3 region has the DNA TGCGCCAGCAGCTTTGGGACCGATGGAAACACCATATATTTT. Translation gives CASSFGTDGNTIYF. Based on the CDR3 plus reference TRBV5-1 and TRBJ1-3, the full variable domain is KAGVTQTPRYLIKTRGQQVTLSCSPISGHRSVSWYQQTPGQGLQFLFEYFSETQRNKGNFPGRFSGRQFSNSRSEMNVSTLELGDSALYLCASSFGTDGNTIYFGEGSWLTVV.

The CDR3 protein is CASSKDRGNYGYTF. The DNA for the CDR3 is TGTGCCAGCAGTAAGGACAGGGGAAACTATGGCTACACCTTC. The gene calls are TRBV12-3 or TRBV12-4 and TRBJ1-2; TRBD1 agrees at 9 bases. V lost 5 bases, J lost 2 bases, and 3 bases stayed unmatched. The CDR3 is made up of 14 amino acids.

The CDR3 sequence is CASSLGTGGSFGYTF. The CDR3 DNA reads as TGTGCCAGCAGCTTGGGGACAGGGGGGTCCTTTGGCTACACCTTC. V is TRBV5-6 and J is TRBJ1-2, with 10 bases that match TRBD1. J was trimmed by 7 bases and V by 0 bases; bases with no gene match: 6. The germline V gene has CDR1 SGHDT and CDR2 YYEEEE. The CDR3 runs 15 residues.

The chain employs TRBV28 and TRBJ1-1, with D uncertain. Germline V lookup: CDR1 MDHEN, CDR2 SYDVKM. Trimming took 6 bases from V and 2 from J, leaving 16 bases between them. The CDR3 contains 15 residues. The CDR3 is CASRIGGGSNTEAFF. The CDR3 DNA reads TGTGCCAGCAGAATCGGAGGAGGTTCTAACACTGAAGCTTTCTTT. Based on the CDR3 plus reference TRBV28 and TRBJ1-1, the full variable domain is DVKVTQSSRYLVKRTGEKVFLECVQDMDHENMFWYRQDPGLGLRLIYFSYDVKMKEKGDIPEGYSVSREKKERFSLILESASTNQTSMYLCASRIGGGSNTEAFFGQGTRLTVV.